This T cell receptor (beta chain) is from a study of cytomegalovirus exposure and HLA in healthy donors. The validation cohort, a group of roughly 120 subjects, included the donors and was separate from the roughly 670-subject first cohort. Per the germline V gene, CDR1 is LNHDA and CDR2 is SQIVND (reference sequence). There are 11 residues in the CDR3. Trimming removed 1 base at V and 7 bases at J, with 4 bases between. Study-level results: A few CMV-associated chains proved CMV antigen-specific in vitro. For most TCR sequences rarity was the rule, although some public TCRs occurred in many donors. Subsequent analysis found a tendency for first-cohort TCR clusters to co-occur within the 95 to 150 validation repertoires.

This clone was observed at least ten times. What it binds is not known. Clones were sequenced by immunoSEQ multiplex PCR, and TCRdb holds only the in-frame ones, with some missing. The sample carries over 200,000 clones, approximately 80% recorded once. This chain uses TRBV19 with TRBJ1-2, with D hard to call. The sequence derives from a young woman in good health and CMV-seropositive. The sample was PBMCs. The CDR3 DNA sequence: TGTGCCAGTAGTATAGGGGGTGGCTACACCTTC. Translating it yields CASSIGGGYTF.